What follows describes a single T cell receptor (beta chain). The data were taken from a study of T cell changes during pregnancy in multiple sclerosis. TCRdb's copy holds only in-frame clones and misses some; the assay was immunoSEQ multiplex PCR. The sample contains over 45,000 clones, around 94% of which appear only once. The clonotype comes from a female donor in good health, enrolled as a control in a pregnancy study. The sample in question was CD4+ T cells from peripheral blood mononuclear cells, obtained in the second trimester of pregnancy.

The CDR3 region has the DNA TGCAGCGTTGGAGGGCTAGCGGGCGGCAATGAGCAGTTCTTC. Its protein product is CSVGGLAGGNEQFF. The chain is built from TRBV29-1 and TRBJ2-1, with 8 bases aligning to TRBD2. Germline-derived CDR1 and CDR2 are SQVTM and ANQGSEA. V trimming: 4 bases; J trimming: 6 bases; junction bases outside the gene matches: 8. This CDR3 is built from 14 residues.